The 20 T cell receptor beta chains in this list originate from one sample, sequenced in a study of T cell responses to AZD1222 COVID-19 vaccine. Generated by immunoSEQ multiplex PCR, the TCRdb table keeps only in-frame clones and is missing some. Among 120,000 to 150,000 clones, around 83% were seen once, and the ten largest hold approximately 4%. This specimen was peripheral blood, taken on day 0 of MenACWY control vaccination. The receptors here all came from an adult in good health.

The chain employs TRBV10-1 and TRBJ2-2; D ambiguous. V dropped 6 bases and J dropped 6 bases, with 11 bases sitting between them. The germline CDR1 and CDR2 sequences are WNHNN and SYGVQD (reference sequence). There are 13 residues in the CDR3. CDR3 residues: CASRLSEAGELFF. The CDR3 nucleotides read TGCGCCAGCAGGTTGAGTGAAGCCGGGGAGCTGTTTTTT.

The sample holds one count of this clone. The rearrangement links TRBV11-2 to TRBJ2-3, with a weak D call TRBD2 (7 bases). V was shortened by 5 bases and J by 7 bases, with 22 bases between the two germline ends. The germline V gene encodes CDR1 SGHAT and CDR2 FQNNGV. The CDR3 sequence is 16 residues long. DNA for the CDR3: TGTGCCAGCAGCCCTAGCACAGGGAGGGCAGGGAATACGCAGTATTTT. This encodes CASSPSTGRAGNTQYF.

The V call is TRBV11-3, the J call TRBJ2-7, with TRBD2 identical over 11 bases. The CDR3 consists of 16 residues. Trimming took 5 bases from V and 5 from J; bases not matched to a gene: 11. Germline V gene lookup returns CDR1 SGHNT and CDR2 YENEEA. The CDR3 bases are TGTGCCAGCAGCCGGGGAGCTAGCGGGGGGCTCCACGAGCAGTACTTC. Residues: CASSRGASGGLHEQYF.

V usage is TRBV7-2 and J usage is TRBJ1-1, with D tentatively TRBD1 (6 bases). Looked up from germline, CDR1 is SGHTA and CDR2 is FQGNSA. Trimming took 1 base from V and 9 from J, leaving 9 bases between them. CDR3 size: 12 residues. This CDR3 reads CASSLVGGKAFF. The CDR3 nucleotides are TGTGCCAGCAGCTTAGTAGGGGGTAAAGCTTTCTTT.

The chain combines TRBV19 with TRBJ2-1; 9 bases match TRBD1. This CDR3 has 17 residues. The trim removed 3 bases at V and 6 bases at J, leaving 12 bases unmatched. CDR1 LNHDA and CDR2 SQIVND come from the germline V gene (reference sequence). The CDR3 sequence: CASSMSRWDRESNEQFF. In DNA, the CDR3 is TGTGCCAGTAGTATGTCCCGATGGGACAGGGAGAGCAATGAGCAGTTCTTC.

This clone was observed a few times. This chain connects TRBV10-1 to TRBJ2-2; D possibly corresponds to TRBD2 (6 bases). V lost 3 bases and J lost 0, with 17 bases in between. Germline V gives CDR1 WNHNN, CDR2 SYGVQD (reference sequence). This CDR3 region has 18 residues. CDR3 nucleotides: TGCGCCAGCAGTGAAAGAGACTACGGGGGTGCGAACACCGGGGAGCTGTTTTTT. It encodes CASSERDYGGANTGELFF.

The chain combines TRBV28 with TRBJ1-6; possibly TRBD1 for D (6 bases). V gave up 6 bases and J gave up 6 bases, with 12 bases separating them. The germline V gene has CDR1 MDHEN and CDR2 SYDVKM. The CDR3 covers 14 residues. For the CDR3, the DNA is TGTGCCAGCAGATGGACAGTGATTAATTCACCCCTCCACTTT. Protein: CASRWTVINSPLHF.

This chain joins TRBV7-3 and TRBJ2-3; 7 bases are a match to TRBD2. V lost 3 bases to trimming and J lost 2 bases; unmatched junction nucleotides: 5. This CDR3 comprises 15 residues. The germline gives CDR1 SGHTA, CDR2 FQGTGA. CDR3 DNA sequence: TGTGCCAGCAGCTTCCGGGGGGACTCCACAGATACGCAGTATTTT. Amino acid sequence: CASSFRGDSTDTQYF.

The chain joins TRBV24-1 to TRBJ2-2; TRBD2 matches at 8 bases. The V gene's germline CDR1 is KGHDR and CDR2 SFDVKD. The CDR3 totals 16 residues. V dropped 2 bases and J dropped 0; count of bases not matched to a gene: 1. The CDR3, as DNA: TGTGCCACCAGTGATTCGGGACTAGCGAACACCGGGGAGCTGTTTTTT. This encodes CATSDSGLANTGELFF.

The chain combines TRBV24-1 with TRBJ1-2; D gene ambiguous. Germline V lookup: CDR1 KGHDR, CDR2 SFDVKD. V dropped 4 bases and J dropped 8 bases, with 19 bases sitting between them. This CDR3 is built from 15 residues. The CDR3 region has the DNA TGTGCCACCAGTGACCCCACCATGAGGGCGGGAGGCTACACCTTC. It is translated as CATSDPTMRAGGYTF.

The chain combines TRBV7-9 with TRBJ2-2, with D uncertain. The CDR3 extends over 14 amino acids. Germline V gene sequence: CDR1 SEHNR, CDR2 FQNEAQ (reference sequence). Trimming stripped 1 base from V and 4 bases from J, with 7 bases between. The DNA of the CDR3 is TGTGCCAGCAGCTTAGATGGGCCCACCGGGGAGCTGTTTTTT. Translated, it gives CASSLDGPTGELFF.

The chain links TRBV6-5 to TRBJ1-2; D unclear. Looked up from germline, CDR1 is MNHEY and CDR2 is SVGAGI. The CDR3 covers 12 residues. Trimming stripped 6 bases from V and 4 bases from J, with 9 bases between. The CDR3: CASRVGLYGYTF. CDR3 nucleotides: TGTGCCAGCAGAGTGGGCCTCTATGGCTACACCTTC.

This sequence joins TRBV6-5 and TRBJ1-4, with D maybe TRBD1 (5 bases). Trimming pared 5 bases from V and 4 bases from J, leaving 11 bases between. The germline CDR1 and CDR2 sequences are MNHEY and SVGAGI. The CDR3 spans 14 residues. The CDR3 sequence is CASSRGQINEKLFF. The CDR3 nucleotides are TGTGCCAGCAGTCGGGGCCAGATTAATGAAAAACTGTTTTTT.

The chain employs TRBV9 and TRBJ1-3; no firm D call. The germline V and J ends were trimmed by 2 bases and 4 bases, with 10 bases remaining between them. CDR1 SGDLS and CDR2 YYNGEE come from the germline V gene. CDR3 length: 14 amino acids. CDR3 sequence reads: CASSVGRKGNTIYF. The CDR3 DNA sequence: TGTGCCAGCAGCGTCGGCAGAAAGGGAAACACCATATATTTT.

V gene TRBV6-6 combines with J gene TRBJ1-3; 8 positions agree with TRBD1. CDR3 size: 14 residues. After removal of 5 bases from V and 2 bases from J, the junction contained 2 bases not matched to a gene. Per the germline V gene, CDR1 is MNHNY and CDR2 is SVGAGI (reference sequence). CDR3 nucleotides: TGTGCCAGCAGTATACAGGGGGCTGGAAACACCATATATTTT. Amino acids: CASSIQGAGNTIYF.

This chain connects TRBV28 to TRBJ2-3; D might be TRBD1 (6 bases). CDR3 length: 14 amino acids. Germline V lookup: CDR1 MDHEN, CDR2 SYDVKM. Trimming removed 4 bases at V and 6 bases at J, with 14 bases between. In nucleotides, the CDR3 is TGTGCCAGCAGTTCCGACAGGTCTCCTGATACGCAGTATTTT. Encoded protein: CASSSDRSPDTQYF.

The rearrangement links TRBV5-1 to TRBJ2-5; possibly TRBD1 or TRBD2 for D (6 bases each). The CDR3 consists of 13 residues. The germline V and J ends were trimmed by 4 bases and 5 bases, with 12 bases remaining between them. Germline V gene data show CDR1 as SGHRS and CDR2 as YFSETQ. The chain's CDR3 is CASSPGGGETQYF. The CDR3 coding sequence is TGCGCCAGCAGCCCCGGGGGCGGGGAGACCCAGTACTTC.

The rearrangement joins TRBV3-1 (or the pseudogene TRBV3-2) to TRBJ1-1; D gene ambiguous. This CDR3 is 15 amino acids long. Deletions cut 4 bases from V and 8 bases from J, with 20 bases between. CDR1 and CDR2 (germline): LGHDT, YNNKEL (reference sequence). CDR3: CASSPTTNILAEAFF. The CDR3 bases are TGTGCCAGCAGCCCCACAACAAATATTTTAGCCGAAGCTTTCTTT.

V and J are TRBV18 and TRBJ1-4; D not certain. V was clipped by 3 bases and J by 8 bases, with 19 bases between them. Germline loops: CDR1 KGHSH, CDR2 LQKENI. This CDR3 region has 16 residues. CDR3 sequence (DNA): TGTGCCAGCTCACCCAAAGACTCGGCGAGAGGCGAAAAACTGTTTTTT. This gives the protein CASSPKDSARGEKLFF.

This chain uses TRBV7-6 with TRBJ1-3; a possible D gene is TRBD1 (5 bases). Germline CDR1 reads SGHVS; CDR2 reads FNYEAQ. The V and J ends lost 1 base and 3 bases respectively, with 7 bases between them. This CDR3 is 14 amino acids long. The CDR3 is CASSLGTLGNTIYF. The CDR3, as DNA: TGTGCCAGCAGCTTAGGGACACTTGGAAACACCATATATTTT.